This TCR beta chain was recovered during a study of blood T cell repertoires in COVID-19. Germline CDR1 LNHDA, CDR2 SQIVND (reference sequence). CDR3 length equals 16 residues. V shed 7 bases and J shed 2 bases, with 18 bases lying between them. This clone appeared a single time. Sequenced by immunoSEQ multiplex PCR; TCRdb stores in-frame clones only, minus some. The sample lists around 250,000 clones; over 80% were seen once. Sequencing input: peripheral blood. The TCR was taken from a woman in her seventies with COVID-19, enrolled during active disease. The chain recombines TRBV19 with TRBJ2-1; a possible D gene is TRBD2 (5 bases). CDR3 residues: CASNPDGGGAYNEQFF. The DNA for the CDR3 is TGTGCCAGTAACCCGGATGGCGGAGGCGCCTACAATGAGCAGTTCTTC.